The subject of this entry is one TCR beta chain. The assay was immunoSEQ multiplex PCR, and TCRdb's table has in-frame clones only and misses some. This table holds roughly 14,000 clones, 70% to 85% found once. This specimen belongs to a study of control samples from healthy donors and cancer patients. There are 18 residues in the CDR3. J lost 3 bases, V lost 3 bases, and 14 bases had no gene match. Germline V gene data show CDR1 as SEHNR and CDR2 as FQNEAQ (reference sequence). The source is a female donor with lung cancer. Input material: formalin-fixed, paraffin-embedded tissue. V usage is TRBV7-9 and J usage is TRBJ2-7; 10 bases fit TRBD2. CDR3 region: CASSFVFVRASGSYEQYF. CDR3 in DNA: TGTGCCAGCAGCTTCGTCTTCGTTAGGGCTAGCGGGAGCTACGAGCAGTACTTC.